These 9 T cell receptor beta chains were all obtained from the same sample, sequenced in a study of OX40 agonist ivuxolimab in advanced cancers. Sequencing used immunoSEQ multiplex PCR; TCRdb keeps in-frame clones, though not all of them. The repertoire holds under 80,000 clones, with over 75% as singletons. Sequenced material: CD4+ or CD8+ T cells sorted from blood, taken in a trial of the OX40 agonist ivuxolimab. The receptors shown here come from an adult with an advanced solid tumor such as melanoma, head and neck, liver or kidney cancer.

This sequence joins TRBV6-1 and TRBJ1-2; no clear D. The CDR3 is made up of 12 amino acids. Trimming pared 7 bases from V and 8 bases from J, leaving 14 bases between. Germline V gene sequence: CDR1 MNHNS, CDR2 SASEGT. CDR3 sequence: CASTSLPWGYTF. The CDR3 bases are TGTGCCAGCACCTCCCTGCCGTGGGGCTACACCTTC.

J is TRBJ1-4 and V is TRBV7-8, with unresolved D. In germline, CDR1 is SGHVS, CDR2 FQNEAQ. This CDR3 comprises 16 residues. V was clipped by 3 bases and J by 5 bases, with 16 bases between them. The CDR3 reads CASSLGSLNWNEKLFF. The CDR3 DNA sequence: TGTGCCAGCAGCTTGGGGTCTTTAAACTGGAATGAAAAACTGTTTTTT. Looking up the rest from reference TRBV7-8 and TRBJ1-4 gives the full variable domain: GAGVSQSPRYKVAKRGQDVALRCDPISGHVSLFWYQQALGQGPEFLTYFQNEAQLDKSGLPSDRFFAERPEGSVSTLKIQRTQQEDSAVYLCASSLGSLNWNEKLFFGSGTQLSVL.

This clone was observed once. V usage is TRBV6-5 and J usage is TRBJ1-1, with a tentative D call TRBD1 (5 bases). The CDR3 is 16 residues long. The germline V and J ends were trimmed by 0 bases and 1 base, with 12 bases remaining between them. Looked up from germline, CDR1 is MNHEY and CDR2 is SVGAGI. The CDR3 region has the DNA TGTGCCAGCAGTTACTCAGTGGGACGGAAGAACACTGAAGCTTTCTTT. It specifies CASSYSVGRKNTEAFF.

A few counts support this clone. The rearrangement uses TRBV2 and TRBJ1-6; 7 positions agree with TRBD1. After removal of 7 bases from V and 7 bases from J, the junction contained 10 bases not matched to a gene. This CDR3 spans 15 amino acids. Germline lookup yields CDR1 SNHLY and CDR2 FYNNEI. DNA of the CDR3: TGTGCCAGCATCGTAGGACAGGACTGGAATTCACCCCTCCACTTT. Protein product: CASIVGQDWNSPLHF.

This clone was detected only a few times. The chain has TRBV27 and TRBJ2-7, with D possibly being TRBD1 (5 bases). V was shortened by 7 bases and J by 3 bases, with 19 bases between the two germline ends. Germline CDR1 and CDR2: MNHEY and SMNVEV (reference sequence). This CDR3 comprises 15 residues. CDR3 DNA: TGTGCCAGCACCCCAAGAGGTGGGGCTGGCTACGAGCAGTACTTC. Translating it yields CASTPRGGAGYEQYF.

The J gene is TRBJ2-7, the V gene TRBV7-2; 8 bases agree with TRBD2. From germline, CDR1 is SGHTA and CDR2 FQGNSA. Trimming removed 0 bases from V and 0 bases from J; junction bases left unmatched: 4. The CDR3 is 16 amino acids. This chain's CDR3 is CASSLALAGSSYEQYF. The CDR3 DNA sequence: TGTGCCAGCAGCTTAGCTTTAGCGGGGAGCTCCTACGAGCAGTACTTC. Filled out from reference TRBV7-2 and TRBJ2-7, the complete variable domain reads GAGVSQSPSNKVTEKGKDVELRCDPISGHTALYWYRQSLGQGLEFLIYFQGNSAPDKSGLPSDRFSAERTGGSVSTLTIQRTQQEDSAVYLCASSLALAGSSYEQYFGPGTRLTVT.

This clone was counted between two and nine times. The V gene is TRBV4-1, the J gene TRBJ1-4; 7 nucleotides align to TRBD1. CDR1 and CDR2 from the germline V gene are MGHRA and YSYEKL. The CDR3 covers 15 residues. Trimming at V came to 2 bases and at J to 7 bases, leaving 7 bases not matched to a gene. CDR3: CASSQQQGLSEKLFF. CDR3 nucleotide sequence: TGCGCCAGCAGCCAACAACAGGGGTTAAGTGAAAAACTGTTTTTT.

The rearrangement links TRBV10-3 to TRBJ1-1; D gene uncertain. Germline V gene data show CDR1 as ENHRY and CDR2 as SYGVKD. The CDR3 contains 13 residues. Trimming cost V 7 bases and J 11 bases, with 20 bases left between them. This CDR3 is CAINTDKSRGAFF. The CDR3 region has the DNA TGTGCCATCAATACTGACAAGTCCCGTGGGGCTTTCTTT.

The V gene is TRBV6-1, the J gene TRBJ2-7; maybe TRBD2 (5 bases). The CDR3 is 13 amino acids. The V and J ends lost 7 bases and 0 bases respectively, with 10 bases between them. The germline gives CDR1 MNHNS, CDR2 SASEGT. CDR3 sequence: CASTPGNSYEQYF. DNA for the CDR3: TGTGCCAGCACCCCCGGGAACTCCTACGAGCAGTACTTC.